This TCR beta chain was identified in a study of blood T cell repertoires in COVID-19. Study-wide background: Some COVID-19 samples were acute and others convalescent; all came from the United States, Italy and Spain.

Germline CDR1 reads SGHTA; CDR2 reads FQGNSA. CDR3 size: 16 residues. Germline trimming cut 2 bases from V and 6 bases from J; bases unmatched to any gene: 8. In the source study's methods: Researchers report that nucleated cell counts were estimated from reference gene primer amplification. Assay used: immunoSEQ multiplex PCR; TCRdb lists only in-frame clones, some missing. V and J calls and clone size are as listed in that table; D and trimming were resolved from the DNA. Of over 45,000 clones listed, roughly 84% were seen once; the top ten hold around a sixth. This clone occurred once. The genes are TRBV7-2 and TRBJ2-5; the match to TRBD1 covers 11 bases. The sequence was obtained from a man in his 70s with active COVID-19. The specimen was peripheral blood. DNA of the CDR3: TGTGCCAGCAGCTTACCCCGGACAGGGGGCGTGAAGACCCAGTACTTC. This translates into CASSLPRTGGVKTQYF.